This TCR beta chain is drawn from a study of early stage breast cancer tumors. The table came from immunoSEQ multiplex PCR; TCRdb's copy has only in-frame clones and leaves some out. The table includes around 48,000 clones, 80% to 95% detected once. V gave up 0 bases and J gave up 2 bases; unmatched junction bases: 5. The CDR3 runs to 16 residues. The germline gives CDR1 SGDLS, CDR2 YYNGEE. The rearrangement joins TRBV9 to TRBJ2-3, with TRBD2 matching 8 bases. Sequencing was carried out using blood. The clonotype originates from a person aged 65 to 85 with breast cancer. The CDR3: CASSVGTSQVTDTQYF. In nucleotides, the CDR3 is TGTGCCAGCAGCGTAGGGACTAGCCAAGTCACAGATACGCAGTATTTT.